The present entry profiles one T cell receptor beta chain with its context. A few counts support this clone. The antigen it binds to is not known. The record has no base qualities; no much larger clone is one base away. The immunoSEQ Assay, a bias-controlled multiplex PCR, was used to amplify TCRbeta CDR3 regions from genomic DNA. The authors processed their data as follows. The number of nucleated cells in each sample was estimated by amplification of reference gene primers within the assay. To quantify the absolute abundance of each unique TCRbeta CDR3 rearrangement, sequence reads were collapsed and filtered. For each sample, productive Simpson clonality was calculated by taking the square root of Simpson's diversity index across productive rearrangements. This immuneACCESS table, as held by TCRdb, lists in-frame sequences with V and J called but not all clones. Of the missing ones, under half trace to an unresolved V gene in checked studies; the others have no known cause. That table supplies the V and J calls and clone size; D and trimming were determined from the DNA. This sample holds around 150,000 clones; 80% to 90% were observed only once. The ten largest make up around 3.3% of the sample.

Whole blood was collected in K2EDTA tubes by collaborating institutions according to the institutions' own protocols. For TCRbeta analysis, collaborator samples were shipped as frozen whole blood, as isolated PBMCs, or as DNA extracted from either sample type. This record comes from a study of blood T cell repertoires in COVID-19 (dated by TCRdb to 2020 to 2022). In the study overall: The collaborator samples originated in the United States, Italy and Spain and spanned the acute and convalescent phases of COVID-19. The material from the prospective study consisted of cDNA or gDNA derived from T cells, B-cell-depleted T cells, or PBMCs. Subjects who had been exposed to COVID-19, were actively infected with it, or had recovered from it provided the deeply sampled blood TCRbeta repertoires that made up the dataset. The repertoires were released in a freely available public database intended as a resource for research on the immune response to SARS-CoV-2. Samples came from the ongoing ImmuneRACE study (first 160 participants) plus 1,254 subjects from 6 global collaborators. Sample metadata almost always included a de-identified subject ID, COVID-19 status, age in years and sex. Where available, HLA class I and class II types were taken from metadata supplied by the sample provider and were not determined by assay-based typing. Here is what the overall study found, with its caveats: The quantity of clinical and demographic metadata differed by source and by participant and was supplied without curation.

Based on the germline V gene, the CDR1 and CDR2 sequences are MNHEY and SVGAGI. Its CDR3 holds 14 amino acids, cysteine through phenylalanine. Only the CDR3 DNA stays, 42 bases, in frame from base 1. V lost 8 bases and J lost 6 bases, and the count of bases not matched to a germline gene is 11. Material: peripheral blood. The TCR was taken from a woman aged 55-69 years with active COVID-19. The sequence joins TRBV6-5 to TRBJ1-2, and 8 junctional nucleotides match TRBD1. The CDR3 has the sequence CASHSSPGGDGYTF. In nucleotides, the sequence is TGTGCCAGCCATAGTTCACCAGGGGGCGATGGCTACACCTTC.